The source of this TCR beta chain is a study of beta chain features in type 1 diabetes. General study results and limits: Relative to healthy donors, patients appeared to have naive, central memory and Treg TCRB repertoires that were more similar. Among patients with Type 1 diabetes, TCRB CDR3s were moderately but significantly shorter in every one of the four CD4+ subsets.

One heparinised blood draw averaging around 0.12 L was given by each donor. Germline CDR1 SGHRS, CDR2 YFSETQ. Unmatched junction bases numbered 4, after V lost 4 bases and J lost 2 bases. The CDR3 runs 16 residues. Expressed TCRB transcripts were sequenced after all isolated RNA was converted to cDNA. The average output of naive, central memory and regulatory T cell samples was about 3.57 million reads. The protocol was immunoSEQ multiplex PCR, while the TCRdb copy is restricted to in-frame clones and leaves out a portion. The sample lists hundreds of thousands of clones; about 71% were seen once. Comments on this clone: Its antigen is as yet unknown.

This chain joins TRBV5-1 and TRBJ2-3, with 13 nucleotides matching TRBD2. Sequencing input: naive CD4+ T cells from blood. The sequence was collected from a man between 25 and 39 years old in good health. As DNA, the CDR3 is TGCGCCAGCAGCATCGGACTAGCGGGAGACACAGATACGCAGTATTTT. This gives the protein CASSIGLAGDTDTQYF. The complete variable domain, with remaining parts taken from reference TRBV5-1 and TRBJ2-3, reads KAGVTQTPRYLIKTRGQQVTLSCSPISGHRSVSWYQQTPGQGLQFLFEYFSETQRNKGNFPGRFSGRQFSNSRSEMNVSTLELGDSALYLCASSIGLAGDTDTQYFGPGTRLTVL.